This TCR beta chain was obtained from a study of OX40 agonist ivuxolimab in advanced cancers. Background on the study: Partial responses were achieved by three patients: one hepatocellular carcinoma, two cutaneous melanoma. General study findings and limits: Among the lowest levels of clonal expansion were found in partial responders at 0.1-3.0 mg/kg. No antigen was identified for the clonally expanded peripheral T cells.

Individuals having autoimmune disease history or systemic immunosuppression were not enrolled. Sequencing used immunoSEQ multiplex PCR; TCRdb keeps in-frame clones, though not all of them. This repertoire shows nearly 70,000 clones, more than 70% found once; its top ten account for over 5%. Comments on this clone: Its antigen remains unidentified.

The clonotype originates from an adult with an advanced solid tumor such as melanoma, head and neck, liver or kidney cancer. The sequencing here drew on CD4+ or CD8+ T cells sorted from blood, taken in a trial of the OX40 agonist ivuxolimab.

In nucleotides, the CDR3 is TGCGCCAGCAGCGCACCGGGAGTAGCCAACGTCCTGACTTTC. It yields the protein CASSAPGVANVLTF. The chain is built from TRBV5-1 and TRBJ2-6; D possibly corresponds to TRBD2 (6 bases). The germline V gene has CDR1 SGHRS and CDR2 YFSETQ. Trimming removed 4 bases at V and 7 bases at J, with 12 bases between. CDR3 length: 14 residues.